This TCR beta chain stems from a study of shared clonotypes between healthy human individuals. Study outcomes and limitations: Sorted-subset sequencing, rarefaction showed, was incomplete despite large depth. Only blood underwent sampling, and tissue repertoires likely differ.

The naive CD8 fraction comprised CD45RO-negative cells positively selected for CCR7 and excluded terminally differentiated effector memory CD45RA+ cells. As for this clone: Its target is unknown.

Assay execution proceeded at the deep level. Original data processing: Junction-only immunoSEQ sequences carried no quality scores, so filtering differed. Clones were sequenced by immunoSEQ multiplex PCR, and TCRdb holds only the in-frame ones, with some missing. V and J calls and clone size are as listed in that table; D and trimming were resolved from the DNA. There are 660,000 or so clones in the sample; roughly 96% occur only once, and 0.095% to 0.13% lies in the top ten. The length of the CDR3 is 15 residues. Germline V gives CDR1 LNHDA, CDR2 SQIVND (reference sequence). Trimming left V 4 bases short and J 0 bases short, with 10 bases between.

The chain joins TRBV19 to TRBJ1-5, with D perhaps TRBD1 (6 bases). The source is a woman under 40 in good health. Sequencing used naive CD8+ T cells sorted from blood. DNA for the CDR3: TGTGCCAGTAGTACCGGACAGAATAGCAATCAGCCCCAGCATTTT. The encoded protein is CASSTGQNSNQPQHF.